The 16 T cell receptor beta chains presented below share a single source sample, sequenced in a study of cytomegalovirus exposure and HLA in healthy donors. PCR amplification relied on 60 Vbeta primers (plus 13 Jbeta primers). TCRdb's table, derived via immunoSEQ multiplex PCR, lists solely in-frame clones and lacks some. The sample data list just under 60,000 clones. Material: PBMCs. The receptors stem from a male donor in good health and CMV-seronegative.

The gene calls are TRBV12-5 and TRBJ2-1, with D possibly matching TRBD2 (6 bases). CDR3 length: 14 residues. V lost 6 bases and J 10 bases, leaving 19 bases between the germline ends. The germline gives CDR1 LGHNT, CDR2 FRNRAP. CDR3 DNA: TGTGCTAGTGGCCCGAGGGGACTTCCGGGGGAGCAGTTCTTC. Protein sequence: CASGPRGLPGEQFF.

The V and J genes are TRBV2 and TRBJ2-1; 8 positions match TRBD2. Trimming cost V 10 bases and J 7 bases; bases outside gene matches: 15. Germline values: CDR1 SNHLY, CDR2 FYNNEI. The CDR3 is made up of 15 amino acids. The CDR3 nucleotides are TGTGCCACCGGGGGGGTGTTGGCTGCCGGGAATGAGCAGTTCTTC. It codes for CATGGVLAAGNEQFF.

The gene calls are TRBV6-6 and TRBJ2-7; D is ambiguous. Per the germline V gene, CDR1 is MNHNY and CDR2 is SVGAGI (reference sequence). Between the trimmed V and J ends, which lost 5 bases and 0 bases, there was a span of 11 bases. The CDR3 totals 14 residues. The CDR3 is CASSTRGDSYEQYF. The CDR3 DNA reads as TGTGCCAGCAGTACCCGTGGAGACTCCTACGAGCAGTACTTC.

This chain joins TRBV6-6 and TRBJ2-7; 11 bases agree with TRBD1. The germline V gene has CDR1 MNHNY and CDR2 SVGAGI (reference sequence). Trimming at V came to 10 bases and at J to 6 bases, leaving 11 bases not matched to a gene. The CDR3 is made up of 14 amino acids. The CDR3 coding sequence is TGTGCCACTTTCAGGGGGACAGGGGGAGGCGAGCAGTACTTC. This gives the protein CATFRGTGGGEQYF.

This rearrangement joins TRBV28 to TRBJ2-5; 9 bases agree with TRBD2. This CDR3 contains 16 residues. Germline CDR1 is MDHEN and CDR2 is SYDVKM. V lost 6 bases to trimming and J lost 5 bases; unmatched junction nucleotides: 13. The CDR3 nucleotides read TGTGCCAGCAGACTCCTTCGACCCGCGGGGGGGGAGACCCAGTACTTC. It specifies CASRLLRPAGGETQYF.

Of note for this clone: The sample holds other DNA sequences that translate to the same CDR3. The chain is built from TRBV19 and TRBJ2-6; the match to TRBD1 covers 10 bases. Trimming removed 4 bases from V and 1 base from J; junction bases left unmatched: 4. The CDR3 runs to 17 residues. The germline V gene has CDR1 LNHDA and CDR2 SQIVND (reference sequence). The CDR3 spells CASSRRTGGSGANVLTF. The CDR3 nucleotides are TGTGCCAGTAGTAGACGGACAGGGGGATCTGGGGCCAACGTCCTGACTTTC.

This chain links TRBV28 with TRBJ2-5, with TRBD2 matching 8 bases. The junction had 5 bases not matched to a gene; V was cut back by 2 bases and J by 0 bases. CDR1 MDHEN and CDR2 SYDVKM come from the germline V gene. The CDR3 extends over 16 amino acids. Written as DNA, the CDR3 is TGTGCCAGCAGTTTAAACGGGAGGGGGTACCAAGAGACCCAGTACTTC. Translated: CASSLNGRGYQETQYF.

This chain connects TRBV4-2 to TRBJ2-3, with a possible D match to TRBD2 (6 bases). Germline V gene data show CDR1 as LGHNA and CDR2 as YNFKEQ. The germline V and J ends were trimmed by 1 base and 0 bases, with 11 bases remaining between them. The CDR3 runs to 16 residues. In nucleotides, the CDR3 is TGTGCCAGCAGCCAAGGGGCTAGCGCGAGCACAGATACGCAGTATTTT. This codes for CASSQGASASTDTQYF.

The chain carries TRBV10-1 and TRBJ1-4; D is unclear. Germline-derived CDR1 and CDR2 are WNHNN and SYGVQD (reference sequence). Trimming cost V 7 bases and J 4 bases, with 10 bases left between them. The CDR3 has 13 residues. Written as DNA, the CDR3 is TGCGCCAGCATTCCAGGTAGTAATGAAAAACTGTTTTTT. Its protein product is CASIPGSNEKLFF.

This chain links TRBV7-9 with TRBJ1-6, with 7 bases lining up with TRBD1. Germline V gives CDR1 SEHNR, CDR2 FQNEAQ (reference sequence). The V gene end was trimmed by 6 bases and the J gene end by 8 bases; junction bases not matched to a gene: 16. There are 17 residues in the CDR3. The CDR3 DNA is TGTGCCAGCAGTAATCTAAAAGGGGGACAGCACGATTCACCCCTCCACTTT. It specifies CASSNLKGGQHDSPLHF.

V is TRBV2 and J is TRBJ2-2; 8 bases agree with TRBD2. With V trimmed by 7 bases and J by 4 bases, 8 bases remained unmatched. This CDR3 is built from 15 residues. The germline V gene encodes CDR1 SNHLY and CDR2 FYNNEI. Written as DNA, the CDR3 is TGTGCCAGCACCAAGGGCGGGGGGCCCACCGGGGAGCTGTTTTTT. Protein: CASTKGGGPTGELFF.

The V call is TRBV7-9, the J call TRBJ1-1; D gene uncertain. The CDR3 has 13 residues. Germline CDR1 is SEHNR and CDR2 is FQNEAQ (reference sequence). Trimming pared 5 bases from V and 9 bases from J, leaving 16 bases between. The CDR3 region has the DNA TGTGCCAGCAGCCACGAATATGCGTTGAAAGCTTTCTTT. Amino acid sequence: CASSHEYALKAFF.

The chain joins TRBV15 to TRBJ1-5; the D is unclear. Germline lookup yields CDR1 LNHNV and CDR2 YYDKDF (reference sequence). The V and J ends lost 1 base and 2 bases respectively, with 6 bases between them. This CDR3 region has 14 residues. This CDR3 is CATSRVTGNQPQHF. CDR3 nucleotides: TGTGCCACCAGCAGAGTGACTGGCAATCAGCCCCAGCATTTT. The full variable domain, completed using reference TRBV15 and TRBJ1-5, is DAMVIQNPRYQVTQFGKPVTLSCSQTLNHNVMYWYQQKSSQAPKLLFHYYDKDFNNEADTPDNFQSRRPNTSFCFLDIRSPGLGDTAMYLCATSRVTGNQPQHFGDGTRLSIL.

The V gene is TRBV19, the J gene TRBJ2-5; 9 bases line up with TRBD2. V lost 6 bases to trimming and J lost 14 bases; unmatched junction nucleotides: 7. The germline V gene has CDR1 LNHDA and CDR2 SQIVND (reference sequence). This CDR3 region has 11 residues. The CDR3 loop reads CASRAGGFLYF. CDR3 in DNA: TGTGCCAGTAGGGCGGGGGGGTTTCTTTACTTC.

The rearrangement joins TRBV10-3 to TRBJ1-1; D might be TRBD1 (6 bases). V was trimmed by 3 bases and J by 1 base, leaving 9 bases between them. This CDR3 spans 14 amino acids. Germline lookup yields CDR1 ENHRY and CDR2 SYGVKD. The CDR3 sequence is CAISDQTGNTEAFF. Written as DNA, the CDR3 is TGTGCCATCAGTGATCAGACAGGGAACACTGAAGCTTTCTTT.

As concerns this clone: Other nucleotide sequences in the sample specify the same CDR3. CDR3 residues: CASSQEWQGAQDTQYF. The CDR3 region has the DNA TGTGCCAGCAGCCAAGAGTGGCAGGGGGCGCAAGATACGCAGTATTTT. V and J are TRBV4-2 and TRBJ2-3; 8 positions agree with TRBD1. Germline CDR1 and CDR2: LGHNA and YNFKEQ. The CDR3 spans 16 residues. The V and J ends lost 0 bases and 5 bases, in that order; junction bases with no gene match: 7.